The present T cell receptor (beta chain) was sequenced within a study of PD-1 blockade in classical Hodgkin lymphoma. Study-wide context: Administration of nivolumab to patients was at 3 mg/kg intravenously every 2 weeks. Study findings and constraints: Reports described newly diagnosed patients as having lower baseline TCR diversity than healthy donors. Prior to therapy, complete responders displayed diversity much like that of newly diagnosed patients.

Time point specified: cycle 4 day 1 (C4D1), after more than 5 weeks of nivolumab. Following autologous stem cell transplantation, relapse occurred in every patient, and exposure to brentuximab vedotin varied. Negative selection with magnetic separation was used to purify CD4+ T cells from thawed PBMCs. Patients' outcomes at their best amounted to complete response, partial response or progressive disease. The assay was immunoSEQ multiplex PCR, and TCRdb's table has in-frame clones only and misses some. The repertoire has about 30,000 clones, approximately 78% of them found once; the top ten carry less than 0.65%. In its sample, this clone was seen once. Antigen specificity is unknown. Germline V CDR1 and CDR2: MNHEY, SVGAGI. V gave up 5 bases and J gave up 8 bases, with 12 bases separating them. The CDR3 sequence is 12 residues long.

This chain links TRBV6-5 with TRBJ1-2, with D perhaps matching TRBD1 (6 bases). The origin of this receptor is a human donor with classical Hodgkin lymphoma. The material was CD4+ T cells from blood, obtained before the fourth cycle of nivolumab. In DNA, the CDR3 is TGTGCCAGCAGTCAGAACAGGGACGGCTACACCTTC. Its translation: CASSQNRDGYTF.